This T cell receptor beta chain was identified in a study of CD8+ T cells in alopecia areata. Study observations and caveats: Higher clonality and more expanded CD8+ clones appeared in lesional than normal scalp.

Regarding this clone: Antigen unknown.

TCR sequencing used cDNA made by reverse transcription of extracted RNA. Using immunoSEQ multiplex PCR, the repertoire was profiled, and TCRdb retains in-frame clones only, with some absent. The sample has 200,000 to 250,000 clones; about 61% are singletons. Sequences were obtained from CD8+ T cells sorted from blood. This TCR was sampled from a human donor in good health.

The CDR3 region has the DNA TGCAGCGTTGAAGATCGGCCCCCCTACGGCTACACCTTC. It yields the protein CSVEDRPPYGYTF. V is TRBV29-1 and J is TRBJ1-2; D unresolved. V lost 0 bases and J lost 8, with 13 bases in between. Germline assignment: CDR1 SQVTM and CDR2 ANQGSEA. The CDR3 has 13 amino acids. The variable domain in full, completed from reference TRBV29-1 and TRBJ1-2, reads SAVISQKPSRDICQRGTSLTIQCQVDSQVTMMFWYRQQPGQSLTLIATANQGSEATYESGFVIDKFPISRPNLTFSTLTVSNMSPEDSSIYLCSVEDRPPYGYTFGSGTRLTVV.